This TCR beta chain is drawn from a study of metastatic and nonmetastatic thyroid tumors. Overall study context: Comparative analysis of repertoires was undertaken across blood and tumor or nodule tissue obtained from malignant and benign thyroid patients. Study-level findings and limits: Significantly higher TCR beta diversity was reportedly seen in malignant thyroid tumors than benign nodules, in blood and tumor.

Thyroid surgery was preceded by no treatment in any patient. The CDR3 contains 16 residues. V dropped 5 bases and J dropped 7; count of bases not matched to a gene: 10. Looked up from germline, CDR1 is LNHNV and CDR2 is YYDKDF (reference sequence). Authors' methods: Between-group CDR3 differences, defined by clinicopathological status, yielded a distant-metastasis classifier for papillary thyroid cancer. Using MiXCR, TCRdb re-called clones from the PCR reads. TCRdb, not the original authors, processed these V and J calls. The repertoire has roughly 10,000 clones, around 20% of them found once; the top ten carry 17%. This clone was observed at least ten times. The antigen is undetermined.

The material sequenced was adjacent normal tissue. This receptor was obtained from a female donor with papillary thyroid cancer or a benign thyroid nodule (not recorded which). Some clones in this sample may be carry-over from other donors' samples. The chain joins TRBV15 to TRBJ2-5; 13 nucleotides agree with TRBD2. The CDR3 sequence is CATSGRLAGGGSTQYF. CDR3 DNA sequence: TGTGCCACCAGCGGAAGACTAGCGGGAGGAGGTTCGACCCAGTACTTC.